This T cell receptor beta chain was recovered during a study of blood T cells in healthy people across ages. It was with a sample-barcoded 5' primer and a J-beta primer mix that a second PCR of roughly 7 to 12 cycles was run. TCRdb used MiXCR to reprocess the 5' RACE reads, holding one entry per CDR3 protein. The sample lists more than 1 million distinct CDR3 sequences; 45% were seen once. The CDR3 spans 16 residues. With 1 base clipped from V and 11 bases from J, the junction kept 13 bases outside the gene matches. Germline V gene lookup returns CDR1 DFQATT and CDR2 SNEGSKA (reference sequence). The sample comprised blood. The TCR originated in a woman in her sixties in good health. J is TRBJ1-6 and V is TRBV20-1; 8 nucleotides match TRBD1. DNA of the CDR3: TGCAGTGCTAGAGTCGGCGGCAGGGGGCCTGAGGCACCCCTCCACTTT. It codes for CSARVGGRGPEAPLHF.